This T cell receptor (beta chain) was sequenced for a study of T-cell reconstitution after alpha-beta-depleted transplantation in children. Preparation of the TCRbeta library was carried out with unique molecular identifiers. TCRdb re-analysed the PCR reads in MiXCR, keeping a single row per CDR3 protein. The sample lists some 240,000 distinct CDR3 sequences, about 11% seen once, with approximately 2.4% in the top ten. This clonotype was seen repeatedly, ten times or more. Germline V gives CDR1 SEHNR, CDR2 FQNEAQ (reference sequence). CDR3 length: 14 residues. Deletions cut 6 bases from V and 3 bases from J, with 14 bases between.

The sample here was PBMCs from the stem cell graft donor, taken from the stem cell graft. J is TRBJ1-1 and V is TRBV7-9; a possible D gene is TRBD1 (6 bases). The receptor comes from a human donor who donated a stem cell graft to a child with acute lymphoblastic leukemia. CDR3 coding DNA: TGTGCCAGCAGTTCCCGACAGGTCGACACTGAAGCTTTCTTT. Encoded protein: CASSSRQVDTEAFF. The variable domain in full, with the rest retrieved from reference TRBV7-9 and TRBJ1-1, is DTGVSQNPRHKITKRGQNVTFRCDPISEHNRLYWYRQTLGQGPEFLTYFQNEAQLEKSRLLSDRFSAERPKGSFSTLEIQRTEQGDSAMYLCASSSRQVDTEAFFGQGTRLTVV.